A selection of T cell receptor beta chains follows, all from one sample in a study of shared clonotypes between healthy human individuals. The assay was immunoSEQ multiplex PCR, and TCRdb's table has in-frame clones only and misses some. The repertoire has about 1 million clones, about 75% of them found once; the top ten carry about 1.5%. Sequencing used memory CD4+ T cells sorted from blood. These receptors all come from a man younger than 30 in good health. CDR3s include the opening cysteine and the closing phenylalanine or tryptophan. The D gene is left open where the match is weak. Some rows mark clone size as missing; the rest say once, few, many or name a class of expanded clone.

clone_size,j_call,d_call,v_call,cdr3_nt,cdr3_aa
NA,TRBJ2-7,NA,TRBV5-1,TGCGCCAGCAGCTTGGACCCTCAGAAGGACTACGAGCAGTACTTC,CASSLDPQKDYEQYF
once,TRBJ1-2,NA,TRBV28,TGTGCCAGCAGTTACCCTTTCAGGGCTGGGGGCTACACCTTC,CASSYPFRAGGYTF
few,TRBJ1-1,NA,TRBV28,TGTGCCAGCACTACACAGGGTCGAGGTGAAGCTTTCTTT,CASTTQGRGEAFF
NA,TRBJ2-5,NA,TRBV4-1,TGCGCCAGCAGCCAGTACAGGAAAGAGACCCAGTACTTC,CASSQYRKETQYF
NA,TRBJ1-1,NA,TRBV7-8,TGTGCCAGCAGCTTAAACGCTCCCGGGACGAACACTGAAGCTTTCTTT,CASSLNAPGTNTEAFF
NA,TRBJ1-5,TRBD1,TRBV29-1,TGCAGCGTAACCACAGGGGGGGGGCAGCCCCAGCATTTT,CSVTTGGGQPQHF
NA,TRBJ2-2,TRBD1,TRBV29-1,TGCAGCGTGGGACAGGGGGCTACCGGGGAGCTGTTTTTT,CSVGQGATGELFF
once,TRBJ2-3,NA,TRBV4-1,TGCGCCAGCAGCCAAAAGCGGACGGACACAGATACGCAGTATTTT,CASSQKRTDTDTQYF
NA,TRBJ1-1,TRBD1,TRBV6-5,TGTGCCAGCCGTGGACAGGGGGCCATGTACACTGAAGCTTTCTTT,CASRGQGAMYTEAFF
few,TRBJ1-5,NA,TRBV28,TGTGCCAGCAGATCGGGGCGCAATCAGCCCCAGCATTTT,CASRSGRNQPQHF
NA,TRBJ1-6,TRBD1,TRBV5-1,TGCGCCAGCAGCTTGGCCGTGGGACAGGATTATTCACCCCTCCACTTT,CASSLAVGQDYSPLHF
few,TRBJ2-3,TRBD2,TRBV27,TGTGCCAGCAGTCGAAGCGGGAGGGGCACAGATACGCAGTATTTT,CASSRSGRGTDTQYF
NA,TRBJ2-1,NA,TRBV28,TGTGCCAGCAGTTTCCTGAATAATGAGCAGTTCTTC,CASSFLNNEQFF
NA,TRBJ2-3,TRBD2,TRBV10-1,TGCGCCAGCAGTGGAGGACTAGCGGGTAACACAGATACGCAGTATTTT,CASSGGLAGNTDTQYF
NA,TRBJ2-5,NA,TRBV6-6,TGTGCCAGCAGTTACTCGATGGGGGCAGAGACCCAGTACTTC,CASSYSMGAETQYF
NA,TRBJ2-7,NA,TRBV7-9,TGTGCCAGCAGCTTAGGTGCCACTACATCCAACGAGCAGTACTTC,CASSLGATTSNEQYF
once,TRBJ2-7,TRBD1,TRBV27,TGTGCCAGCAGTCCACCGGGACAGGCCTACGAGCAGTACTTC,CASSPPGQAYEQYF
few,TRBJ1-1,NA,TRBV5-6,TGTGCCAGCAGCTTTTTGCAGGGACGGAACACTGAAGCTTTCTTT,CASSFLQGRNTEAFF
once,TRBJ1-1,NA,TRBV25-1,TGTGCCAGCAGTGTAACAGGGAACACTGAAGCTTTCTTT,CASSVTGNTEAFF
NA,TRBJ2-7,NA,TRBV5-1,TGCGCCAGCAGCTTGTCCGAGGTCGCCTACGAGCAGTACTTC,CASSLSEVAYEQYF
NA,TRBJ1-1,NA,TRBV6-5,TGTGCCAGCAGGAGTGAAACACCGAACACTGAAGCTTTCTTT,CASRSETPNTEAFF
NA,TRBJ1-2,NA,TRBV19,TGTGCCAGTAGTATACCCTTCACGGCAGGGCAAGGGTATGGCTACACCTTC,CASSIPFTAGQGYGYTF
NA,TRBJ2-7,TRBD2,TRBV5-1,TGCGCCAGCAGCCCGGCGGGACTAGCGGGATACTACGAGCAGTACTTC,CASSPAGLAGYYEQYF
NA,TRBJ1-6,NA,TRBV4-2,TGTGCCAGCACCCAGGGTCAGGATAATTCACCCCTCCACTTT,CASTQGQDNSPLHF
NA,TRBJ1-2,NA,TRBV2,TGTGCCAGCAGTCCATTGTTGGGAGGAAACTATGGCTACACCTTC,CASSPLLGGNYGYTF
few,TRBJ2-1,TRBD1,TRBV2,TGTGCCAGCAGTGCAGGGGGCGCGGGTACTCCCAATGAGCAGTTCTTC,CASSAGGAGTPNEQFF
NA,TRBJ1-1,NA,TRBV6-4,TGTACCTGGCGAAACCAGAGATTTTACACTGAAGCTTTCTTT,CTWRNQRFYTEAFF
NA,TRBJ2-1,TRBD2,TRBV18,TGTGCCAGCTCACTCCAACTAGCGGGAGGGCACAATGAGCAGTTCTTC,CASSLQLAGGHNEQFF
few,TRBJ1-5,NA,TRBV28,TGTGCCAGCAGTTTAGTCGCAGGGGCGGCCCAGCATTTT,CASSLVAGAAQHF
NA,TRBJ2-1,NA,TRBV18,TGTGCCAGCTCAAACGGGAACGACAATGAGCAGTTCTTC,CASSNGNDNEQFF
many,TRBJ1-3,TRBD1,TRBV11-2,TGTGCCAGCAGCTTAGGGTGGACAGGCGCTGGAAACACCATATATTTT,CASSLGWTGAGNTIYF
NA,TRBJ2-7,NA,TRBV30,TGTGCCTGGAGTCCCGGGATGACCTACGAGCAGTACTTC,CAWSPGMTYEQYF
NA,TRBJ1-3,NA,TRBV5-1,TGCGCCAGCAGCTTGTTAGGGGCGGATGGAAACACCATATATTTT,CASSLLGADGNTIYF
NA,TRBJ2-2,TRBD1,TRBV15,TGTGCCACCAGCAGAATGACAGGGAGGAACACCGGGGAGCTGTTTTTT,CATSRMTGRNTGELFF
NA,TRBJ2-3,TRBD2,TRBV29-1,TGCAGCGTCCCCTTAGCGGGGGAGGGCACAGATACGCAGTATTTT,CSVPLAGEGTDTQYF
once,TRBJ2-5,NA,TRBV15,TGTGCCACCAGCAGTACTGGGGTAGAGACCCAGTACTTC,CATSSTGVETQYF
NA,TRBJ2-1,TRBD2,TRBV7-2,TGTGCCAGCAGCTTTGGCGGGAGGCCCAGAAATGAGCAGTTCTTC,CASSFGGRPRNEQFF
NA,TRBJ2-5,NA,TRBV5-1,TGCGCCAGCAGCCTTCGACAGGAGGAGACCCAGTACTTC,CASSLRQEETQYF
once,TRBJ1-6,NA,TRBV6-5,TGTGCCAGCAGTTATTTGGATTCACCCCTCCACTTT,CASSYLDSPLHF
NA,TRBJ2-5,TRBD2,TRBV5-1,TGCGCCAGCAGCAAATTCAGCGGGAGGGCCCGAGAGACCCAGTACTTC,CASSKFSGRARETQYF
NA,TRBJ1-2,TRBD1,TRBV7-2,TGTGCCAGCAGCTTGCTTGGACAGGGGAACTATGGCTACACCTTC,CASSLLGQGNYGYTF
many,TRBJ2-4,TRBD2,TRBV2,TGTGCCAGCAGTGAAGCGCTGAGCGGGAGGGTCATTCAGTACTTC,CASSEALSGRVIQYF
NA,TRBJ1-2,TRBD1,TRBV4-1,TGCGCCAGCAGCTCTCGGCCCGTTTCAGGGGGGCGTTTCTACACCTTC,CASSSRPVSGGRFYTF
few,TRBJ1-2,NA,TRBV18,TGTGCCAGCTCAAGATCCTCCGGGCCCTATGGCTACACCTTC,CASSRSSGPYGYTF
many,TRBJ2-2,NA,TRBV5-1,TGCGCCAGCATCCCGGGGACAACGAACACCGGGGAGCTGTTTTTT,CASIPGTTNTGELFF
NA,TRBJ2-3,NA,TRBV27,TGTGCCAGCAGTTTGCGCTCTGCAGATACGCAGTATTTT,CASSLRSADTQYF
few,TRBJ1-6,NA,TRBV30,TGTGCCTGGAGTTCCCTGACCGGAAGCTCCTATAATTCACCCCTCCACTTT,CAWSSLTGSSYNSPLHF
NA,TRBJ1-5,TRBD1,TRBV4-1,TGCGCCAGCAGCCAAGAGACAGGGAATCAGCCCCAGCATTTT,CASSQETGNQPQHF
NA,TRBJ1-1,NA,TRBV28,TGTGCCAGCAGTTTAATGGGGAGGAGGAACACTGAAGCTTTCTTT,CASSLMGRRNTEAFF
once,TRBJ2-6,TRBD1,TRBV14,TGTGCCAGCAGCCCCTACAGGGGAACTGGGGCCAACGTCCTGACTTTC,CASSPYRGTGANVLTF
once,TRBJ1-4,NA,TRBV11-2,TGTGCCAGCAGCAAACAGGGAAAGGGGAATGAAAAACTGTTTTTT,CASSKQGKGNEKLFF
NA,TRBJ1-1,TRBD1,TRBV19,TGTGCCAGTAGGACAGGGGCCACTGAAGCTTTCTTT,CASRTGATEAFF
once,TRBJ1-5,NA,TRBV6-6,TGTGCCAGCAGTTACTGGGGAAGGGGAGGGGATCAGCCCCAGCATTTT,CASSYWGRGGDQPQHF
NA,TRBJ2-4,TRBD2,TRBV6-6,TGTGCCAGCGGTGAGCGGGGAAACATTCAGTACTTC,CASGERGNIQYF
few,TRBJ2-2,NA,TRBV5-1,TGCGCCAGCAGCTTGGGTCCTAGAAAGAACACCGGGGAGCTGTTTTTT,CASSLGPRKNTGELFF